These T cell receptor beta chains were read from a single sample in a study of read filtering for tumor transcriptome and immune sequencing. Each CDR3 protein is one row after TCRdb ran MiXCR on the reads. This sample has more than 35,000 distinct CDR3 sequences, with 14% found just once. Sequenced sample: a population of CD138-negative cells sorted from bone marrow. The receptor set was obtained from a donor at least 40 years old with multiple myeloma. Each CDR3 is given with its conserved first and last residue. The D gene is left open where the match is weak. Some rows mark clone size as missing; the rest say once, few, many or name a class of expanded clone.

v_gene	j_gene	d_gene	abundance	CDR3nt	CDR3aa
TRBV20-1	TRBJ2-2	TRBD1	many	TGCAGTGCAGGACAGGGCTATTCCGGGGAGCTGTTTTTT	CSAGQGYSGELFF
TRBV11-2	TRBJ2-2	-	few	TGTGCCAGCAGCTCGGGGTTTTCCGGGGAGCTGTTTTTT	CASSSGFSGELFF
TRBV10-3	TRBJ2-1	-	many	TGTGCCATCAGTGAGTCGCTCTCGGGACTGAACAATGAGCAGTTCTTC	CAISESLSGLNNEQFF
TRBV20-1	TRBJ2-1	-	many	TGCAGTGCTAGTCGTGGGAATGAGCAGTTCTTC	CSASRGNEQFF
TRBV7-2	TRBJ2-3	-	many	TGTGCCAGCAGCCCCCGGAGAGCGGTCACAGATACGCAGTATTTT	CASSPRRAVTDTQYF
TRBV10-3	TRBJ2-2	TRBD2	many	TGTGCCTCGCTGAGGCTAGCGGGGATGGCGGGGGAGCTGTTTTTT	CASLRLAGMAGELFF
TRBV29-1	TRBJ2-5	TRBD1	many	TGCAGCGTTATGGGACAGCAAGAGACCCAGTACTTC	CSVMGQQETQYF
TRBV7-2	TRBJ2-5	-	many	TGTGCCAGCAGCTTAGATTGGGGGGCCCTGGGGACCCAGTACTTC	CASSLDWGALGTQYF
TRBV6-5	TRBJ1-1	-	-	TGTGCCAGCAGTCCAGACACGCTGAACACTGAAGCTTTCTTT	CASSPDTLNTEAFF
TRBV7-2	TRBJ1-2	TRBD1	many	TGTGCCAGCAGCCGGAAGACAGGGGGACTATATGGCTACACCTTC	CASSRKTGGLYGYTF
TRBV5-4	TRBJ2-7	-	many	TGTGCCAGCAGCTCAAACCGAGGGGCCTATTACGAGCAGTACTTC	CASSSNRGAYYEQYF
TRBV6-5	TRBJ2-1	-	-	TGTGCCAGCAGTTACTCGGTCCGGGGGTTCTCCTACAATGAGCAGTTCTTC	CASSYSVRGFSYNEQFF
TRBV5-5	TRBJ2-7	TRBD1	-	TGTGCCAGCAGCTTGAGTGGGACAGTATCCTACGAGCAGTACTTC	CASSLSGTVSYEQYF
TRBV29-1	TRBJ2-1	TRBD2	few	TGCAGCGTTTTAGCGGGGGGGCCCAGTGAGCAGTTCTTC	CSVLAGGPSEQFF
TRBV15	TRBJ2-3	-	few	TGTGCCACCAGCAGGGAAGGAGATACGCAGTATTTT	CATSREGDTQYF
TRBV28	TRBJ1-2	-	many	TGTGCCAGCAGTCCCTGGACGGAAACTCGGTACACCTTC	CASSPWTETRYTF
TRBV20-1	TRBJ2-3	-	many	TGCAGTGCTAGTAGGTACACTAGCACAGATACGCAGTATTTT	CSASRYTSTDTQYF
TRBV9	TRBJ2-1	-	-	TGTGCCAGCGGCGTAGCTCTACGGTACAATGGGCAGTTCTTC	CASGVALRYNGQFF
TRBV5-1	TRBJ1-5	-	-	TGCGCCAGCAGCTTGGAGGGAAACCAGCCCCGGCATTTT	CASSLEGNQPRHF
TRBV2	TRBJ1-2	TRBD1	many	TGTGCCAGCATTGGGACCGGGACAGGGGGCGCTAACTATGGCTACACCTTC	CASIGTGTGGANYGYTF
TRBV10-3	TRBJ2-1	TRBD2	many	TGTGCCTCTCAATGGACCACTAGCGGGCCGGACAATGAGCAGTTCTTC	CASQWTTSGPDNEQFF
TRBV7-2	TRBJ2-7	TRBD1	many	TGTGCCAGCAGCTTAGTTGGGACAGGGAGCTCCTACGAGCAGTACTTC	CASSLVGTGSSYEQYF
TRBV28	TRBJ2-3	TRBD1	many	TGTGCCAGCAGTTTGGACAGGGGACCGGCGGGCACAGATACGCAGTATTTT	CASSLDRGPAGTDTQYF
TRBV4-2	TRBJ2-7	TRBD1	many	TGTGCCAGCAGCCAAGTAACCGGGACAGGGGTTTACGAGCAGTACTTC	CASSQVTGTGVYEQYF
TRBV30	TRBJ2-2	TRBD1	many	TGTGCCTGGAACTTACAGGGGGACACCGGGGAGCTGTTTTTT	CAWNLQGDTGELFF
TRBV12-3/TRBV12-4	TRBJ1-4	TRBD1	-	TGTGCCAGCAGTCCGACGGGACAGGGGAGGAAACTGTTTTTT	CASSPTGQGRKLFF
TRBV7-9	TRBJ2-5	-	many	TGTGCCAGCAGCCGTCCACTCCGGAGGGAGACCCAGTACTTC	CASSRPLRRETQYF
TRBV6-5	TRBJ2-7	-	many	TGTGCCAGCAGGCCCGTGGAGGGAGGCTACGAGCAGTACTTC	CASRPVEGGYEQYF
TRBV30	TRBJ1-1	-	many	TGTGCCTGGAGACCGGCGAACACTGAAGCTTTCTTT	CAWRPANTEAFF
TRBV6-2/TRBV6-3	TRBJ1-1	-	many	TGTGCCAGCAGTTACTCGAGGCAGGGGACTGAAGCTTTCTTT	CASSYSRQGTEAFF
TRBV5-1	TRBJ2-3	-	-	TGTGCCAGCAGCTCTTCGACAGATACGCAGTATTTT	CASSSSTDTQYF
TRBV28	TRBJ2-1	TRBD2	medium-sized	TGTGCCAGCAGTTTATCTCTGGCGGGGGCGGGGGGTGAGCAGTTCTTC	CASSLSLAGAGGEQFF
TRBV5-6	TRBJ1-1	TRBD1	few	TGTGCCAGCAGCTTGGGGACAGGGGTTTTTCACACTGAAGCTTTCTTT	CASSLGTGVFHTEAFF
TRBV7-9	TRBJ2-2	TRBD1	many	TGTGCCAGCAGCCCCGGACAGGGGGCCGGCGGGGAGCTGTTTTTT	CASSPGQGAGGELFF
TRBV4-2	TRBJ2-1	-	many	TGTGCCAGCAGCCCGGAAGACTCATCTAGCTCCTACAATGAGCAGTTCTTC	CASSPEDSSSSYNEQFF
TRBV29-1	TRBJ2-6	-	many	TGCAGCGTTGAGGACCGGGTAACCGGGGCCAACGTCCTGACTTTC	CSVEDRVTGANVLTF
TRBV5-1	TRBJ2-3	TRBD2	many	TGCGCCAGCAGCCGTAGCGGGGGGCTATATACGCAGTATTTT	CASSRSGGLYTQYF
TRBV15	TRBJ2-5	TRBD2	many	TGTGCCACCAGCAAGTGGCTAGCGGATAAAGAGACCCAGTACTTC	CATSKWLADKETQYF
TRBV4-1	TRBJ1-1	-	-	TGCGCCAGCCGAAGTCCGGTGAGCACTGGAGCTTTCTTT	CASRSPVSTGAFF
TRBV7-9	TRBJ2-7	-	many	TGTGCCAGCAGCTCATTCAGCCCGGCCGAGCAGTACTTC	CASSSFSPAEQYF
TRBV5-1	TRBJ2-2	TRBD2	few	TGCGCCAGCAGCTTGCTTCCGCTCTTAGCGGGGGGGCTCCACACCGGGGAGCTGTTTTTT	CASSLLPLLAGGLHTGELFF
TRBV7-9	TRBJ1-1	-	many	TGTGCCAGCAGCCCATCCGGGACGAACACTGAAGCTTTCTTT	CASSPSGTNTEAFF
TRBV28	TRBJ1-1	-	many	TGTGCCAGCTCCCCTGGGTTTGGGAACACTGAAGCTTTCTTT	CASSPGFGNTEAFF
TRBV5-1	TRBJ2-7	TRBD1	many	TGCGCCAGCAGCAGAGGACAGGGGGCGTCCTACGAGCAGTACTTC	CASSRGQGASYEQYF
TRBV5-1	TRBJ1-6	-	many	TGCGCCAGCAGCTTGGGGCAGTCGAATAATTCACCCCTCCACTTT	CASSLGQSNNSPLHF
TRBV6-4	TRBJ2-3	TRBD2	many	TGTGCCAGCAGTCCTAGCGGGGGGGCCGTGAATACGCAGTATTTT	CASSPSGGAVNTQYF
TRBV20-1	TRBJ2-2	-	many	TGCAGTGCTAGATTAGCGGCGAACACCGGGGAGCTGTTTTTT	CSARLAANTGELFF
TRBV20-1	TRBJ1-4	-	many	TGCAGTGCCCCTTTCTTGGTTAATGAAAAACTGTTTTTT	CSAPFLVNEKLFF
TRBV5-1	TRBJ2-7	-	many	TGCGCCAGCAGCTCCTCCTACGAGCAGTACTTC	CASSSSYEQYF
TRBV2	TRBJ1-4	-	many	TGTGCCAGCAGTCGGACCGAGGACGATGAAAAACTGTTTTTT	CASSRTEDDEKLFF
TRBV20-1	TRBJ1-1	-	many	TGCAGTGCTAGGGGGGGGCCAACTGAAGCTTTCTTT	CSARGGPTEAFF
TRBV2	TRBJ2-1	-	few	TGTGCCAGCAGCCAACCCGACAGTCACAATGAGCAGTTCTTC	CASSQPDSHNEQFF
TRBV6-1	TRBJ1-1	-	many	TGTGCCAGCACCCCCCTTCCGGGACATGAAGCTTTCTTT	CASTPLPGHEAFF
TRBV6-2/TRBV6-3	TRBJ1-5	TRBD1	many	TGTGCCAGCAGTCACAGGGGGGAAGGCGTGAGACACCAGCATTTT	CASSHRGEGVRHQHF